What follows are 8 T cell receptor beta chains derived from one specimen sequenced in a study of T cells in narcolepsy. Sequencing used immunoSEQ multiplex PCR; TCRdb keeps in-frame clones, though not all of them. The sample shows fewer than 15,000 clones, roughly nine tenths of them seen only once. The source material was CD45RA- memory CD4+ T cells from PBMCs. The receptors originated from a human donor with narcolepsy.

The rearrangement uses TRBV4-1 and TRBJ2-5; possibly TRBD2 for D (5 bases). Germline lookup yields CDR1 MGHRA and CDR2 YSYEKL. This CDR3 contains 16 residues. V was shortened by 4 bases and J by 9 bases, with 24 bases between the two germline ends. The CDR3 loop is CASSLVSGPGGGAQYF. Here the CDR3 DNA reads TGCGCCAGCAGCCTCGTGAGCGGTCCCGGCGGAGGAGCCCAGTACTTC.

The chain joins TRBV6-1 to TRBJ2-5, with no clear D. The CDR3 extends over 11 amino acids. Germline V gene sequence: CDR1 MNHNS, CDR2 SASEGT. V was pared by 6 bases and J by 3 bases, with 5 bases between. This CDR3 is CASRNKETQYF. DNA for the CDR3: TGTGCCAGCAGGAACAAAGAGACCCAGTACTTC.

The chain carries TRBV7-8 and TRBJ1-4; D possibly corresponds to TRBD1 (6 bases). The CDR3 spans 16 residues. V was shortened by 4 bases and J by 7 bases, with 19 bases between the two germline ends. Germline V lookup: CDR1 SGHVS, CDR2 FQNEAQ. The CDR3 spells CASSSVQQGYGEKLFF. The CDR3 DNA reads as TGTGCCAGCAGCTCGGTGCAACAGGGCTACGGTGAAAAACTGTTTTTT.

J is TRBJ2-3 and V is TRBV6-1, with TRBD2 matching 9 bases. V trimming: 10 bases; J trimming: 1 base; junction bases outside the gene matches: 9. The germline V gene has CDR1 MNHNS and CDR2 SASEGT. This CDR3 is 15 amino acids long. CDR3 sequence reads: CATSRTSAGTDTQYF. The CDR3 bases are TGTGCCACCTCTCGGACTAGCGCAGGCACAGATACGCAGTATTTT.

The V and J genes are TRBV7-8 and TRBJ1-1; TRBD1 matches 11 bases. CDR1 and CDR2 from the germline V gene are SGHVS and FQNEAQ. This CDR3 contains 14 residues. Trimming at V came to 5 bases and at J to 7 bases, leaving 6 bases not matched to a gene. Here the CDR3 DNA reads TGTGCCAGCAGCCGGGGACAGGGGGTTTATGAAGCTTTCTTT. Translation gives CASSRGQGVYEAFF.

The rearrangement uses TRBV7-3 and TRBJ1-1; TRBD1 agrees at 10 bases. V dropped 5 bases and J dropped 3; count of bases not matched to a gene: 6. The CDR3 loop spans 15 amino acids. CDR1 is SGHTA and CDR2 is FQGTGA in the germline V gene. CDR3 sequence (DNA): TGTGCCAGCAGCAGGACAGGGGGGTCGGACACTGAAGCTTTCTTT. Protein sequence: CASSRTGGSDTEAFF. Full variable domain (rest looked up from reference TRBV7-3 and TRBJ1-1): GAGVSQTPSNKVTEKGKYVELRCDPISGHTALYWYRQSLGQGPEFLIYFQGTGAADDSGLPNDRFFAVRPEGSVSTLKIQRTERGDSAVYLCASSRTGGSDTEAFFGQGTRLTVV.

The chain carries TRBV5-1 and TRBJ2-7; 10 bases match TRBD1. V gave up 7 bases and J gave up 4 bases; unmatched junction bases: 11. CDR1 is SGHRS, CDR2 YFSETQ, per germline. The CDR3 extends over 15 amino acids. Here the CDR3 reads CASGPDRGQGYEQYF. The CDR3 nucleotides are TGCGCCAGCGGCCCTGACAGGGGGCAGGGGTACGAGCAGTACTTC.

V usage is TRBV5-4 and J usage is TRBJ2-7; 7 positions agree with TRBD2. The CDR3 is made up of 14 amino acids. In germline, CDR1 is SGHNT, CDR2 YYREEE (reference sequence). J gave up 2 bases and V 2 bases, and 4 bases lay outside the gene matches. CDR3 DNA: TGTGCCAGCAGCTTTCAGCGGGACCCCTACGAGCAGTACTTC. Residues: CASSFQRDPYEQYF.